This TCR beta chain was profiled in a study of T cells in localized non-small cell lung cancer. Study observations and caveats: Elevated circulating T cell density in blood was associated with longer overall survival.

Assay: immunoSEQ multiplex PCR; the TCRdb copy retains only in-frame clones and omits some. The sample yields over 40,000 clones, roughly nine tenths seen once. Concerning this clone: The antigen is unknown.

Per the germline V gene, CDR1 is PRHDT and CDR2 is FYEKMQ (reference sequence). With 6 bases clipped from V and 4 bases from J, the junction kept 19 bases outside the gene matches. The CDR3 runs to 21 residues. Sequenced here: peripheral blood, sampled before any cancer treatment. The TCR comes from a woman aged 18-55 years with stage III lung adenocarcinoma. V and J are TRBV13 and TRBJ2-2; 14 positions match TRBD2. The CDR3 loop reads CASSFTPGTSGGARVTGELFF. In DNA, the CDR3 is TGTGCCAGCAGTTTTACACCTGGGACTAGCGGGGGCGCCCGAGTCACCGGGGAGCTGTTTTTT. Complete variable domain (other parts from reference TRBV13 and TRBJ2-2): AAGVIQSPRHLIKEKRETATLKCYPIPRHDTVYWYQQGPGQDPQFLISFYEKMQSDKGSIPDRFSAQQFSDYHSELNMSSLELGDSALYFCASSFTPGTSGGARVTGELFFGEGSRLTVL.